This T cell receptor (beta chain) was recorded in a study of T cell repertoires in aging, cancer and after chemotherapy. Overall study: The full dataset contained several million TCR reads.

Multiplex touch-down PCR with TRB-A/B primers amplified rearranged V-D-J TRB sequences. TCRdb re-called the multiplex PCR reads through MiXCR, storing one row per CDR3 protein. The table records hundreds of distinct CDR3 sequences, around 23% of them present only once. There are a few counts of this clonotype. Its antigen remains unknown. The V and J ends lost 6 bases and 5 bases, in that order; junction bases with no gene match: 11. The CDR3 covers 15 residues. Germline V CDR1 and CDR2: DFQATT, SNEGSKA (reference sequence). Amplification of TCR beta used genomic DNA extracted from peripheral blood. Study-wide results and caveats: Rebound thymic output was suggested by rising median generation probability during chemotherapy in each cancer cohort.

Sequencing was carried out using blood. V usage is TRBV20-1 and J usage is TRBJ2-7; 12 nucleotides agree with TRBD2. The sequence derives from a human donor with a solid tumor. The CDR3 bases are TGCAGTGCCCCGCCCCGACTAGCGGGAGACAACGAGCAGTACTTC. This codes for CSAPPRLAGDNEQYF.